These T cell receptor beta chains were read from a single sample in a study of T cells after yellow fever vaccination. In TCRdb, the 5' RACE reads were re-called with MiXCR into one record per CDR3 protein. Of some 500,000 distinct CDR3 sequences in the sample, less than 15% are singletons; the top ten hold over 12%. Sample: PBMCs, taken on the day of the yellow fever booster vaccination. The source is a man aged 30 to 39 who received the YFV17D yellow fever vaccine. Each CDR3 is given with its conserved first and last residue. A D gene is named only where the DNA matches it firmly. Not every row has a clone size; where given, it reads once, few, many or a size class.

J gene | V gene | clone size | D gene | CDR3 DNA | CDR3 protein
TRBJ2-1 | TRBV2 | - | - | TGTGCCAGTAAACTAGTCACCAATGAGCAGTTCTTC | CASKLVTNEQFF
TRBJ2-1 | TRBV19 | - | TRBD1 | TGTGCCAGCATCCGGGACAGGAATACCAATGAGCAGTTCTTC | CASIRDRNTNEQFF
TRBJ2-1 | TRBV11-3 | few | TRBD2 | TGTGCCAGCAGGCCGGGACTAGCGCGTAATGAGCAGTTCTTC | CASRPGLARNEQFF
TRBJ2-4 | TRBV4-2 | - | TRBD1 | TGTGCCAGCAGCCAAGAAGTTGCCGGGACAGGGAACATTCAGTACTTC | CASSQEVAGTGNIQYF
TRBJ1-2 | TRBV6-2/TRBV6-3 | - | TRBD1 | TGTGCCAGCAGTTACTTCGGATCGGGACAGACTGTTTACACCTTC | CASSYFGSGQTVYTF
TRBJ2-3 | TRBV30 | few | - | TGTGCCTGGAGCGATCGGGTGCGGGGCACAGATACGCAGTATTTT | CAWSDRVRGTDTQYF
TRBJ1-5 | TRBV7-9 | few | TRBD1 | TGTGCCAGCAGCGCACGGACAGGCCTCAATCAGCCCCAGCATTTT | CASSARTGLNQPQHF
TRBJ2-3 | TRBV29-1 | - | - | TGCAGCGTTGTTCGTAGCGGAAACACAGATACGCAGTATTTT | CSVVRSGNTDTQYF
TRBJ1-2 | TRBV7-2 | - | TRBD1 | TGTGCCAGCAGCTTAGGCCAGGGGGAAGGCTACACCTTC | CASSLGQGEGYTF
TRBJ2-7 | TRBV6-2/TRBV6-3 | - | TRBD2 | TGTGCCAGCAGTTTCATGACTAGCGGGAGGGCGTTCGAGCAGTACTTC | CASSFMTSGRAFEQYF
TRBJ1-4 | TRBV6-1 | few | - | TGTGCCAGCACTGACAGGACAGTCGCTGAAAAACTGTTTTTT | CASTDRTVAEKLFF
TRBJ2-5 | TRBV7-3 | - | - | TGTGCCAGCAGCTGGAGTCCAGGACAGGAGACCCAGTACTTC | CASSWSPGQETQYF
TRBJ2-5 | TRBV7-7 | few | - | TGTGCCAGCAGCCATGGGAAAGAGACCCAGTACTTC | CASSHGKETQYF
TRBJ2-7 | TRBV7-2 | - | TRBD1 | TGTGCCATTAAGGGACAGTCGGTCGACGAGCAGTACTTC | CAIKGQSVDEQYF
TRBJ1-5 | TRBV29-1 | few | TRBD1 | TGCAGCGTTGGGACAGGGTTCAATCAGCCCCAGCATTTT | CSVGTGFNQPQHF
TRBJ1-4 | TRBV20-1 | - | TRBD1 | TGCTGTGCTAGAGGCGCGCGGACAGGGACTAATGAAAAACTGTTTTTT | CCARGARTGTNEKLFF
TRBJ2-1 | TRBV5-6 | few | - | TGTGCCAGCAGCCGTGGACCAGCGAATTACAATGAGCAGTTCTTC | CASSRGPANYNEQFF
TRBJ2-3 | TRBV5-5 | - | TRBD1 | TGTGCCAGCATCTCTATTTTGACAGGGATCACAGATACGCAGTATTTT | CASISILTGITDTQYF
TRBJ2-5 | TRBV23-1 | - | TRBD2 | TGCGCCAGCAGTCAATCGTCGGAGGCGGGAGGGGTTCAAGAGACCCAGTACTTC | CASSQSSEAGGVQETQYF
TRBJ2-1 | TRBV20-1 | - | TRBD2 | TGCAGTGCCGGACGGGCTAGCGGGATAAATGAGCAGTTCTTC | CSAGRASGINEQFF
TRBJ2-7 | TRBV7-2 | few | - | TGTGCCAGCAGCCACCCGGGGAGGCGGGTGCAGTACTTC | CASSHPGRRVQYF
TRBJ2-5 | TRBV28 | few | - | TGTGCCAGCCAGTGGTGGGGGACCCAGTACTTC | CASQWWGTQYF
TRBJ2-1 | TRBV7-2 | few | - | TGTGCCAGCAGCTTGGACTATAACAATGAGCAGTTCTTC | CASSLDYNNEQFF
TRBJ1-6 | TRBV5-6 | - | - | TGTGCCAGCAGCTTGGCCTTTGGGGGAGACACAAATTCACCCCTCCACTTT | CASSLAFGGDTNSPLHF
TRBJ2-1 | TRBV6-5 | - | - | TGTGCCAGCAGTTACTCTCGGACCGACAGGGCGGGGAATGAGCAGTTCTTC | CASSYSRTDRAGNEQFF
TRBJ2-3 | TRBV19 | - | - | TGTGCCAGTAGTGGCGGGGCGGGCCTGGCAGATACGCAGTATTTT | CASSGGAGLADTQYF
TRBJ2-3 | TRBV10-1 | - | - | TGCGCCAGCAGTGAGCACTCGGCGGGTAGCACAGATACGCAGTATTTT | CASSEHSAGSTDTQYF
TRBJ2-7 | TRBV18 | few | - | TGTGCCAGCTCACCGGGGGCGGGTATAACCTACGAGCAGTACTTC | CASSPGAGITYEQYF
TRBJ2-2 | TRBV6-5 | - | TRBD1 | TGTGCCAGCAGTTACCCCCCCGGGACAGGGGCCACCGGGGAGCTGTTTTTT | CASSYPPGTGATGELFF
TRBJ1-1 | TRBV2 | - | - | TGTGCCAGCAGCAGCCAGCAGAACACTGAAGCTTTCTTT | CASSSQQNTEAFF